The 5 T cell receptor beta chains below come from one sample, sequenced in a study of CD8 T cells in ankylosing spondylitis. TCRdb reprocessed the 5' RACE reads via MiXCR and lists one record per CDR3 protein. The data contain about 420,000 distinct CDR3 sequences, around 24% of them seen just once; the ten biggest clones take up approximately 15%. Their specific antigens are unknown. Overall study findings and caveats: One TCR beta motif, made up of roughly eight highly homologous variants, appeared characteristic of ankylosing spondylitis blood.

The material sequenced was blood, either unsorted or a sorted T cell fraction (not recorded which). These receptors originate from a male donor with ankylosing spondylitis.

This chain links TRBV4-3 with TRBJ2-2; D remains ambiguous. V was shortened by 1 base and J by 6 bases, with 15 bases between the two germline ends. The germline gives CDR1 LGHNA, CDR2 YSLEER. The CDR3 extends over 16 amino acids. CDR3 sequence: CASSQVSSSQAGELFF. CDR3 nucleotides: TGCGCCAGCAGCCAAGTCTCGTCAAGCCAGGCCGGGGAGCTGTTTTTT.

The rearrangement joins TRBV20-1 to TRBJ1-2, with TRBD1 identical over 8 bases. CDR3 length equals 14 residues. Per the germline V gene, CDR1 is DFQATT and CDR2 is SNEGSKA (reference sequence). J lost 5 bases, V lost 6 bases, and 11 bases had no gene match. The CDR3 spells CSAKGQGPSYGYTF. The CDR3 DNA reads TGCAGTGCAAAAGGACAGGGCCCATCTTATGGCTACACCTTC.

This clonotype was detected only a few times. The genes are TRBV6-1 and TRBJ1-1; D is undetermined. The CDR3 is 13 residues long. CDR1 is MNHNS, CDR2 SASEGT, per germline. The germline V and J ends were trimmed by 6 bases and 5 bases, with 13 bases remaining between them. The CDR3 loop reads CASRAGPHTEAFF. In nucleotides, the CDR3 is TGTGCCAGCAGGGCCGGTCCTCATACTGAAGCTTTCTTT.

This clonotype was picked up many times. The rearrangement uses TRBV12-3 or TRBV12-4 and TRBJ2-3, with a possible D match to TRBD1 (5 bases). The CDR3 spans 15 residues. V was pared by 5 bases and J by 0 bases, with 12 bases between. CDR3 loop: CASSPWTTSTDTQYF. The CDR3 DNA sequence: TGTGCCAGCAGTCCATGGACAACCAGCACAGATACGCAGTATTTT.

In this sample, this clonotype turned up many times. This chain uses TRBV7-8 with TRBJ2-5; weak D call: TRBD1 (5 bases). The CDR3 covers 13 residues. From germline, CDR1 is SGHVS and CDR2 FQNEAQ. V lost 3 bases, J lost 4 bases, and 9 bases lay in between. CDR3 nucleotides: TGTGCCAGCAGCTTGCTCCAGGGAGAGACCCAGTACTTC. It codes for CASSLLQGETQYF.